This TCR beta chain was recorded in a study of cytomegalovirus exposure and HLA in healthy donors. Germline V CDR1 and CDR2: SGDLS, YYNGEE. Trimming stripped 4 bases from V and 2 bases from J, with 10 bases between. The length of the CDR3 is 15 residues. Concerning this clone itself: What it binds is not known.

Study results and limitations: Overall, around 160 TCR beta chains were annotated as cytomegalovirus-associated. Information on immune exposure was restricted to one variable (CMV serostatus). For TCR beta chains, V- and J-gene trimming was later linked to a missense DCLRE1C variant. An analysis was carried out later, and it reportedly showed fewer N-insertions in an Asian-associated ancestry cluster than the approximately 670-donor mean.

The primer mix had 60 Vbeta and 13 Jbeta primers. Sequencing used immunoSEQ multiplex PCR; TCRdb keeps in-frame clones, though not all of them. The table shows roughly 98,000 clones, with approximately 75% occurring only once. Sequencing was performed on PBMCs. The TCR sequence derives from a female donor in good health and CMV-seropositive. The chain has TRBV9 and TRBJ2-6; TRBD1 is a possible D gene (6 bases). The chain's CDR3 is CASSPQGTGANVLTF. The CDR3 nucleotides are TGTGCCAGCAGCCCCCAGGGGACTGGGGCCAACGTCCTGACTTTC.